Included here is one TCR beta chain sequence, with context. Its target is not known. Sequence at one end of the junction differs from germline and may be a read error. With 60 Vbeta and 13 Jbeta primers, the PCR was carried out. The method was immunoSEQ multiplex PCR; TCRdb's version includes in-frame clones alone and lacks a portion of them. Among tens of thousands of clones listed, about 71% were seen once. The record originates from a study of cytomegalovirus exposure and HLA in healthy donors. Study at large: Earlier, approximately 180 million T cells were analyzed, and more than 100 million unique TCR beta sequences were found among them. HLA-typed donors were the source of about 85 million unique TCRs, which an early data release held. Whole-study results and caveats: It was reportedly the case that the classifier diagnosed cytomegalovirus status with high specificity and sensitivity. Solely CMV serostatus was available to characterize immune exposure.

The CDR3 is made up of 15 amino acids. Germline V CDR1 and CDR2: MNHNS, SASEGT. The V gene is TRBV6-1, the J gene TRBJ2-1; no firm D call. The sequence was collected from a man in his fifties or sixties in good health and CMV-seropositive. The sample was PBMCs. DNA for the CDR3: TGTGCCAGCAGTGATTTGCCGGCTTCCTACAATGAGCGGTTCTTC. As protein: CASSDLPASYNERFF.